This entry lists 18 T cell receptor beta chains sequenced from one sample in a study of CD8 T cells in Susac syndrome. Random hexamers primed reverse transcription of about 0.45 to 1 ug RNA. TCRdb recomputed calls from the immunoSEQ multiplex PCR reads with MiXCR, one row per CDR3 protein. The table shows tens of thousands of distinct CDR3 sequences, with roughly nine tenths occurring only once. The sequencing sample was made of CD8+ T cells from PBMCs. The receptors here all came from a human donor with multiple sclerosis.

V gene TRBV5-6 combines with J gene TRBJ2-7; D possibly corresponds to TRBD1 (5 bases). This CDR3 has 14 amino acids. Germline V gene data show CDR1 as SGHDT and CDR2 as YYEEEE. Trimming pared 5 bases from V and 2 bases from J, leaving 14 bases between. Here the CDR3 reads CASRQGHEPYEQYF. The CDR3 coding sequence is TGTGCCAGCAGACAAGGACATGAACCCTACGAGCAGTACTTC.

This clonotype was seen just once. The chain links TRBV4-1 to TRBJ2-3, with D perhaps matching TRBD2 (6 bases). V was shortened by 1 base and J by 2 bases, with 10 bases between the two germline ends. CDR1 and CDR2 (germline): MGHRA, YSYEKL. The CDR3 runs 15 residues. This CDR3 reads CASSQGRGSTDTQYF. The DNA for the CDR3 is TGCGCCAGCAGCCAAGGACGGGGGTCCACAGATACGCAGTATTTT.

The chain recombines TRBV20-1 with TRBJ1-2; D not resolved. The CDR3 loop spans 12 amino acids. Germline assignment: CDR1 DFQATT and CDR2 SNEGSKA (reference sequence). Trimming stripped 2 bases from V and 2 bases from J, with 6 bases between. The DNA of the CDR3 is TGCAGTGCTAGAAGTGGCAACTATGGCTACACCTTC. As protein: CSARSGNYGYTF.

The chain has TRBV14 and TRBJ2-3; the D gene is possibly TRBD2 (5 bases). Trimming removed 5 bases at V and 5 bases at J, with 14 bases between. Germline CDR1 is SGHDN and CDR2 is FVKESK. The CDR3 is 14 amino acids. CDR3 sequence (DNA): TGTGCCAGCAGCACCCCGGGATGGGGAGATACGCAGTATTTT. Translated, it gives CASSTPGWGDTQYF.

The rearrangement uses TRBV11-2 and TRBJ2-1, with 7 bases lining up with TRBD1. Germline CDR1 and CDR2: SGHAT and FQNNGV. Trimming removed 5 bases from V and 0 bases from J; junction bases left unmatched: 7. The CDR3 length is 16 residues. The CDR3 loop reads CASSTGQVGSYNEQFF. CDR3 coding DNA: TGTGCCAGCAGCACCGGACAGGTCGGCTCCTACAATGAGCAGTTCTTC. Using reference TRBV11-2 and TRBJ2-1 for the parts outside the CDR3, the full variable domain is EAGVAQSPRYKIIEKRQSVAFWCNPISGHATLYWYQQILGQGPKLLIQFQNNGVVDDSQLPKDRFSAERLKGVDSTLKIQPAKLEDSAVYLCASSTGQVGSYNEQFFGPGTRLTVL.

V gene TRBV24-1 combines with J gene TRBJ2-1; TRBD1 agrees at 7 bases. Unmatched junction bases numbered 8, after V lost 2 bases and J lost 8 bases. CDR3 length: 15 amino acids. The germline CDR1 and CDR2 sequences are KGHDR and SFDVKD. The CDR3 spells CATSDSQGRLDEQFF. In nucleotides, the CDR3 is TGTGCCACCAGTGATTCACAGGGGAGACTCGATGAGCAGTTCTTC.

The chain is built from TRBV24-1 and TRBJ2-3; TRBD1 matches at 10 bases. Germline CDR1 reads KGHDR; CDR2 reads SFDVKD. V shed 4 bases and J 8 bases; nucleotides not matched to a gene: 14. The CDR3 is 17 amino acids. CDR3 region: CATSDRGQGLRVGTQYF. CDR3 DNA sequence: TGTGCCACCAGTGACCGGGGACAGGGGCTACGCGTGGGTACGCAGTATTTT.

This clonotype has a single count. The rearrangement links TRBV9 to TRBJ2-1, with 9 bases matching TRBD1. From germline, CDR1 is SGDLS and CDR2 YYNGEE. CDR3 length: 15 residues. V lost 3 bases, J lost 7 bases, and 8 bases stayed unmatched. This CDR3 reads CASSARDREINEQFF. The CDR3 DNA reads TGTGCCAGCAGCGCCCGGGACAGGGAAATTAATGAGCAGTTCTTC.

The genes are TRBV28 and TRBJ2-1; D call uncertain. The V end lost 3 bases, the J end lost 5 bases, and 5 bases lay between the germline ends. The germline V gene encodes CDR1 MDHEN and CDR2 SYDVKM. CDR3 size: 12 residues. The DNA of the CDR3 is TGTGCCAGCAGTTTCGCCAACAATGAGCAGTTCTTC. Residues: CASSFANNEQFF.

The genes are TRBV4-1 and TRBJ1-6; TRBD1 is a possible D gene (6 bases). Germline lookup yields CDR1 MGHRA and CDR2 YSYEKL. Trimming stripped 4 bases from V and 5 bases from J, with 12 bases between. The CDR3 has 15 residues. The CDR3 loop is CASSRGQGNNSPLHF. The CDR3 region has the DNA TGCGCCAGCAGCCGAGGTCAGGGGAATAATTCACCCCTCCACTTT.

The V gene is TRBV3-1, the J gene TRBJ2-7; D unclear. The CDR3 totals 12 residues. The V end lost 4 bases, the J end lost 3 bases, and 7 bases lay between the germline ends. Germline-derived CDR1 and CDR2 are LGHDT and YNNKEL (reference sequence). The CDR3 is CASSPNIYEQYF. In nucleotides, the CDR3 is TGTGCCAGCAGCCCGAATATCTACGAGCAGTACTTC.

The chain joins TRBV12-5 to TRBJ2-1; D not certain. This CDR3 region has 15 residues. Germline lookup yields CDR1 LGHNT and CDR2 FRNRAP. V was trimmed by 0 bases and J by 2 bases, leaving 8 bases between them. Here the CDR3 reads CASGLVPRPYNEQFF. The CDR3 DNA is TGTGCTAGTGGTTTGGTACCCCGGCCCTACAATGAGCAGTTCTTC.

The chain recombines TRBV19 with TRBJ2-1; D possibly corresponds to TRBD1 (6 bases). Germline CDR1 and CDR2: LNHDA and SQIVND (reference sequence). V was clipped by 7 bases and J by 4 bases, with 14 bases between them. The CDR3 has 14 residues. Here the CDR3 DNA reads TGTGCCAGTACCACACAGGGTTCGTACAATGAGCAGTTCTTC. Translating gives CASTTQGSYNEQFF.

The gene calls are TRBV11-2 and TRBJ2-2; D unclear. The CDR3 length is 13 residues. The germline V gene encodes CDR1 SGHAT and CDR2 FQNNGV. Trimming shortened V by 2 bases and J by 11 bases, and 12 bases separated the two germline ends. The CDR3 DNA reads TGTGCCAGCAGCTTAAATCAGGTGGAAGAGCTGTTTTTT. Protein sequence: CASSLNQVEELFF.

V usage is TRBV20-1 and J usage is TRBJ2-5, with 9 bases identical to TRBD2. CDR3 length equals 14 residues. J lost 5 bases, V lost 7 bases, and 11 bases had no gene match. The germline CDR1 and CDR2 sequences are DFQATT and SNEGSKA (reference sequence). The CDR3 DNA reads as TGCAGTGGGGCAGCGGGGGGACCTCGGGAGACCCAGTACTTC. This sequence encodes CSGAAGGPRETQYF.

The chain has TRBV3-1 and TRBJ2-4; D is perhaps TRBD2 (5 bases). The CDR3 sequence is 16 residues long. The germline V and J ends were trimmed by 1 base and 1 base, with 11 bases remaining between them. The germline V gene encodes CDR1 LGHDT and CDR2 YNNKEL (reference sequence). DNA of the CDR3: TGTGCCAGCAGCCAAGGGGGTGGGGAGGCCAAAAACATTCAGTACTTC. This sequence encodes CASSQGGGEAKNIQYF.

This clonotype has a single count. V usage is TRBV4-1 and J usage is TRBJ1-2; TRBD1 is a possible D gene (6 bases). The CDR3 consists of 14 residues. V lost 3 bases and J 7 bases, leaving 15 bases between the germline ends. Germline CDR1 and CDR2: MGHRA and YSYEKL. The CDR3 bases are TGCGCCAGCAGCCACATATTACAGGGACCTGGCTACACCTTC. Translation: CASSHILQGPGYTF.

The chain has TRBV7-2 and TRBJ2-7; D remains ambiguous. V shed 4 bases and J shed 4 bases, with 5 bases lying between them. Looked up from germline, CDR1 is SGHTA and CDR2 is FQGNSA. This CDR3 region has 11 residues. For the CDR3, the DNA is TGTGCCAGCAGCTCAGTATACGAGCAGTACTTC. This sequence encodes CASSSVYEQYF.